A selection of T cell receptor beta chains follows, all from one sample in a study of neurological immune-mediated disorders. From the 5' RACE reads, TCRdb called clonotypes with MiXCR, one entry per CDR3 protein. Of almost 85,000 distinct CDR3 sequences detected, just over 2.5% appear once; the ten largest clones hold 1.1%. Sequencing was carried out using PBMCs. Receptors originate from a woman younger than 45 with multiple sclerosis. The CDR3 runs from the conserved cysteine through the conserved F or W. A D gene is named only where the DNA matches it firmly. For some rows the clone size is stated as once, few or many, or as a class when expanded; others skip it.

V gene: TRBV5-1; J gene: TRBJ2-7; clone size: many; D gene: .; CDR3 DNA: TGCGCCAGCAGCCCCGGACAGTCCTACGAGCAGTACTTC; CDR3 protein: CASSPGQSYEQYF
V gene: TRBV9; J gene: TRBJ2-7; clone size: many; D gene: TRBD2; CDR3 DNA: TGTGCCAGCAGCGTAGGACTAGCGGATTACGAGCAGTACTTC; CDR3 protein: CASSVGLADYEQYF
V gene: TRBV6-2/TRBV6-3; J gene: TRBJ1-1; clone size: many; D gene: .; CDR3 DNA: TGTGCCAGCAGTTACTCTTACGGTGGGACTGAAGCTTTCTTT; CDR3 protein: CASSYSYGGTEAFF
V gene: TRBV5-1; J gene: TRBJ2-1; clone size: many; D gene: .; CDR3 DNA: TGCGCCAGCAGCTTGCTAGGGACCCTTGACAATGAGCAGTTCTTC; CDR3 protein: CASSLLGTLDNEQFF
V gene: TRBV20-1; J gene: TRBJ2-1; clone size: many; D gene: .; CDR3 DNA: TGCAGTGCTAGCCAGCGAGGAGTCTACAATGAGCAGTTCTTC; CDR3 protein: CSASQRGVYNEQFF
V gene: TRBV12-3/TRBV12-4; J gene: TRBJ2-1; clone size: .; D gene: TRBD2; CDR3 DNA: TGTGCCAGCACCCCTAGCGGGAGTAGGGGTGAGCAGTTCTTC; CDR3 protein: CASTPSGSRGEQFF
V gene: TRBV10-2; J gene: TRBJ2-5; clone size: many; D gene: .; CDR3 DNA: TGCGCCAGCTGGACAGTCGGGCGGGAGACCCAGTACTTC; CDR3 protein: CASWTVGRETQYF
V gene: TRBV11-2; J gene: TRBJ2-7; clone size: many; D gene: .; CDR3 DNA: TGTGCCAGCAGCCATCTCGAGGACGAGCAGTACTTC; CDR3 protein: CASSHLEDEQYF
V gene: TRBV7-3; J gene: TRBJ2-5; clone size: many; D gene: .; CDR3 DNA: TGTGCCAGCAGCCCCGAGCCGGAGGGAGAGACCCAGTACTTC; CDR3 protein: CASSPEPEGETQYF
V gene: TRBV7-2; J gene: TRBJ2-7; clone size: many; D gene: .; CDR3 DNA: TGTGCCAGCAGCTCAGGCCAGGGCCGATGGGAGCAGTACTTC; CDR3 protein: CASSSGQGRWEQYF
V gene: TRBV7-8; J gene: TRBJ1-1; clone size: many; D gene: TRBD1; CDR3 DNA: TGTGCCAGCAGCCCTCGACAGGGCTACATGAACACTGAAGCTTTCTTT; CDR3 protein: CASSPRQGYMNTEAFF
V gene: TRBV4-3; J gene: TRBJ2-7; clone size: many; D gene: .; CDR3 DNA: TGCGCCAGCAGCCAAGATACAGGGAGCTCCTACGAGCAGTACTTC; CDR3 protein: CASSQDTGSSYEQYF
V gene: TRBV3-1; J gene: TRBJ2-5; clone size: many; D gene: .; CDR3 DNA: TGTGCCAGCAGCCGAACTAGCACCCGGGAGACCCAGTACTTC; CDR3 protein: CASSRTSTRETQYF
V gene: TRBV5-6; J gene: TRBJ2-5; clone size: many; D gene: .; CDR3 DNA: TGTGCCAGCAGCCCGCTTCAGCGGGAGACCCAGTACTTC; CDR3 protein: CASSPLQRETQYF
V gene: TRBV29-1; J gene: TRBJ2-2; clone size: many; D gene: .; CDR3 DNA: TGCAGCGTCGCACAGGGAACCGGGGAGCTGTTTTTT; CDR3 protein: CSVAQGTGELFF
V gene: TRBV4-3; J gene: TRBJ2-7; clone size: many; D gene: TRBD2; CDR3 DNA: TGCGCCAGCAGCCAAGCCCTAGGGGGGACTAGCTACGAGCAGTACTTC; CDR3 protein: CASSQALGGTSYEQYF
V gene: TRBV15; J gene: TRBJ2-3; clone size: many; D gene: .; CDR3 DNA: TGTGCCACCAGCAGTCATCCCCAAGACACAGATACGCAGTATTTT; CDR3 protein: CATSSHPQDTDTQYF
V gene: TRBV12-3/TRBV12-4; J gene: TRBJ1-3; clone size: many; D gene: .; CDR3 DNA: TGTGCCAGCAGTTTGAGAGGTTCCAACACCATATATTTT; CDR3 protein: CASSLRGSNTIYF
V gene: TRBV7-9; J gene: TRBJ2-7; clone size: many; D gene: .; CDR3 DNA: TGTGCCAGCAGCTTAAGTATCGAGCAGTACTTC; CDR3 protein: CASSLSIEQYF
V gene: TRBV18; J gene: TRBJ2-7; clone size: .; D gene: .; CDR3 DNA: TGTGCCAGCTCACCCAAACCGCAGGGACCTAGCGAGCAGTACTTC; CDR3 protein: CASSPKPQGPSEQYF
V gene: TRBV5-1; J gene: TRBJ2-3; clone size: many; D gene: .; CDR3 DNA: TGCGCCAGCAAGGTTAAGGGGATGATAGATACGCAGTATTTT; CDR3 protein: CASKVKGMIDTQYF
V gene: TRBV12-3/TRBV12-4; J gene: TRBJ1-1; clone size: many; D gene: .; CDR3 DNA: TGTGCCAGCGGAACGGGGAGAGGCATTACTGCTTTCTTT; CDR3 protein: CASGTGRGITAFF
V gene: TRBV7-2; J gene: TRBJ2-7; clone size: many; D gene: TRBD2; CDR3 DNA: TGTGCCAGCAGCTTAGCCAGCGGGATAGCCTACGAGCAGTACTTC; CDR3 protein: CASSLASGIAYEQYF
V gene: TRBV12-3/TRBV12-4; J gene: TRBJ1-2; clone size: many; D gene: .; CDR3 DNA: TGTGCCAGCAGTTATACAGGAGCCTATGGCTACACCTTC; CDR3 protein: CASSYTGAYGYTF
V gene: TRBV6-5; J gene: TRBJ1-4; clone size: many; D gene: TRBD1; CDR3 DNA: TGTGCCAGCAGCAATACTGGGACAGGAGCTTATGAAAAACTGTTTTTT; CDR3 protein: CASSNTGTGAYEKLFF
V gene: TRBV29-1; J gene: TRBJ1-4; clone size: many; D gene: .; CDR3 DNA: TGCAGCGTTGGGGACCCTAATGAAAAACTGTTTTTT; CDR3 protein: CSVGDPNEKLFF
V gene: TRBV20-1; J gene: TRBJ2-1; clone size: many; D gene: TRBD2; CDR3 DNA: TGCAGTGCCAACCCCGTGACTAGCGGGAGTTACAATGAGCAGTTCTTC; CDR3 protein: CSANPVTSGSYNEQFF
V gene: TRBV6-1; J gene: TRBJ1-2; clone size: many; D gene: TRBD1; CDR3 DNA: TGTGCCAGCAGTGAATCACAGGGGCTCCATGGCTACACCTTC; CDR3 protein: CASSESQGLHGYTF
V gene: TRBV3-1; J gene: TRBJ2-7; clone size: many; D gene: TRBD2; CDR3 DNA: TGTGCCAGCAGCCTTGGACTAGCGGCGGCCGAGCAGTACTTC; CDR3 protein: CASSLGLAAAEQYF
V gene: TRBV20-1; J gene: TRBJ2-2; clone size: many; D gene: TRBD2; CDR3 DNA: TGCAGTGCTAGCCCTAGCGGGAGTCAGACCGGGGAGCTGTTTTTT; CDR3 protein: CSASPSGSQTGELFF
V gene: TRBV4-3; J gene: TRBJ2-7; clone size: many; D gene: .; CDR3 DNA: TGCGCCAGCAGCCAAGAAGACCGGGACTCCTCCTACGAGCAGTACTTC; CDR3 protein: CASSQEDRDSSYEQYF
V gene: TRBV5-1; J gene: TRBJ1-2; clone size: many; D gene: TRBD1; CDR3 DNA: TGCGCCAGCAGCTGGATGGATACCGGGACAGGGGATTTTCGGGGCTACACCTTC; CDR3 protein: CASSWMDTGTGDFRGYTF
V gene: TRBV4-1; J gene: TRBJ2-1; clone size: many; D gene: TRBD2; CDR3 DNA: TGCGCCAGCAGCCAAGGGGAGGGAGGATCCTACAATGAGCAGTTCTTC; CDR3 protein: CASSQGEGGSYNEQFF
V gene: TRBV24-1; J gene: TRBJ2-1; clone size: many; D gene: TRBD2; CDR3 DNA: TGTGCCACCTCGGACGCGGGAGATCTAGACAATGAGCAGTTCTTC; CDR3 protein: CATSDAGDLDNEQFF
V gene: TRBV27; J gene: TRBJ2-3; clone size: many; D gene: TRBD2; CDR3 DNA: TGTGCCAGCAGTTTATCGTGGCTAGCGGGGGGGGATACGCAGTATTTT; CDR3 protein: CASSLSWLAGGDTQYF
V gene: TRBV27; J gene: TRBJ1-1; clone size: many; D gene: TRBD1; CDR3 DNA: TGTGCCAGTCGCCAGGGGGCTGAAGCTTTCTTT; CDR3 protein: CASRQGAEAFF
V gene: TRBV4-1; J gene: TRBJ1-4; clone size: many; D gene: .; CDR3 DNA: TGCGCCAGCAGCCAATCTACAGTATTTAATGAAAAACTGTTTTTT; CDR3 protein: CASSQSTVFNEKLFF
V gene: TRBV11-2; J gene: TRBJ2-1; clone size: many; D gene: TRBD2; CDR3 DNA: TGTGCCAGCAGCTTAGGGGGACTAGCGGGGGTCAATGAGCAGTTCTTC; CDR3 protein: CASSLGGLAGVNEQFF
V gene: TRBV7-2; J gene: TRBJ2-7; clone size: many; D gene: TRBD2; CDR3 DNA: TGTGCCAGCAGCTTAGGGTTAGCGGGAGAAGACGAGCAGTACTTC; CDR3 protein: CASSLGLAGEDEQYF
V gene: TRBV7-2; J gene: TRBJ1-1; clone size: .; D gene: TRBD1; CDR3 DNA: TGTGCCAGCAGACCACAGGGGAACGTGAACACTGAAGCTTTCTTT; CDR3 protein: CASRPQGNVNTEAFF
V gene: TRBV19; J gene: TRBJ2-1; clone size: few; D gene: TRBD2; CDR3 DNA: TGTGCCAGTAGCTCAGGGACTAGCGGGGGGTCCCTCGGATCCTACAATGAGCAGTTCTTC; CDR3 protein: CASSSGTSGGSLGSYNEQFF